The present T cell receptor beta chain was sequenced within a study of metastatic and nonmetastatic thyroid tumors. Findings of the study overall: TCR beta diversity was reportedly significantly higher in malignant thyroid tumors than benign nodules, in blood and tumor.

The CDR3 contains 13 residues. Germline CDR1 is SGDLS and CDR2 is YYNGEE. V lost 0 bases and J 4 bases, leaving 7 bases between the germline ends. This clone was seen ten or more times. Its antigen is still unknown. Thyroid surgery took place with no prior treatment in any patient. TCRdb called clones again from the PCR reads with MiXCR. The sample has about 69,000 clones, more than 13% seen once. The clonotype comes from a male donor with papillary thyroid cancer or a benign thyroid nodule (not recorded which). Some clones in this sample may be carry-over from other donors' samples. The gene calls are TRBV9 and TRBJ2-5; no clear D gene. Sequenced sample: blood. CDR3 in DNA: TGTGCCAGCAGCGTAGCCTCTGGAGAGACCCAGTACTTC. Protein product: CASSVASGETQYF. Drawing the rest from reference TRBV9 and TRBJ2-5, the complete variable domain is DSGVTQTPKHLITATGQRVTLRCSPRSGDLSVYWYQQSLDQGLQFLIQYYNGEERAKGNILERFSAQQFPDLHSELNLSSLELGDSALYFCASSVASGETQYFGPGTRLLVL.